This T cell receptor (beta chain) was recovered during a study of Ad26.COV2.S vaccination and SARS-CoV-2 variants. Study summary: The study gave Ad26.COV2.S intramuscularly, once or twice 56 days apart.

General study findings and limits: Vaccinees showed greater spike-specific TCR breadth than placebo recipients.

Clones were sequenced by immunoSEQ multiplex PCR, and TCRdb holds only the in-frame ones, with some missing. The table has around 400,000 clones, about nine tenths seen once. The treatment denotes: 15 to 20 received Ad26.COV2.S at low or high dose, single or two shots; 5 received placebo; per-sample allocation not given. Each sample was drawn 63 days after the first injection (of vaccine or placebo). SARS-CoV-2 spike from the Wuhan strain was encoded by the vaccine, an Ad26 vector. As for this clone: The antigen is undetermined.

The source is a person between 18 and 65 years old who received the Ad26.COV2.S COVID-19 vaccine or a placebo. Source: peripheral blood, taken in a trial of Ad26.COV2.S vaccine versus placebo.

The CDR3 nucleotides read TGTGCCAGCAGCGTAGGACAGGCGGACAAAGCTTTCTTT. Protein: CASSVGQADKAFF. This rearrangement joins TRBV9 to TRBJ1-1, with D perhaps matching TRBD1 (6 bases). Trimming cost V 0 bases and J 9 bases, with 12 bases left between them. The length of the CDR3 is 13 residues. Germline V CDR1 and CDR2: SGDLS, YYNGEE.